Listed below are T cell receptor beta chains from one sample, sequenced in a study of blood T cells in healthy people across ages. One entry per CDR3 protein, called by TCRdb with MiXCR from the 5' RACE reads. The sample records about 570,000 distinct CDR3 sequences, 27% being singletons. Specimen: blood. The receptors come from a woman between 65 and 79 years old in good health. Both conserved end residues are part of each CDR3. The D gene is left open where the match is weak. Not all rows give a size; the values are once, few, many and, for expanded clones, a class.

d_call j_call clone_size v_call cdr3_aa cdr3_nt
. TRBJ1-3 few TRBV5-1 CASSPWGSENTIYF TGCGCCAGCAGCCCTTGGGGATCGGAAAACACCATATATTTT
TRBD2 TRBJ2-5 . TRBV20-1 CSVLPLPSGGPQETQYF TGCAGTGTCCTTCCCCTCCCTAGCGGGGGGCCCCAAGAGACCCAGTACTTC
. TRBJ1-1 few TRBV21-1 CASSKYPNTEAFF TGTGCCAGCAGCAAATACCCGAACACTGAAGCTTTCTTT
TRBD2 TRBJ2-3 few TRBV7-2 CASSSGTSGSTDTQYF TGTGCCAGCAGCTCTGGGACTAGCGGGAGCACAGATACGCAGTATTTT
. TRBJ1-2 . TRBV19 CASSTRQANYGYTF TGTGCCAGTAGTACAAGACAGGCCAACTATGGCTACACCTTC
. TRBJ1-5 . TRBV24-1 CATSDGQGLNQPQHF TGTGCCACCAGTGATGGTCAGGGTCTCAATCAGCCCCAGCATTTT
. TRBJ2-5 . TRBV7-6 CASSLDAGALTQETQYF TGTGCCAGCAGCTTAGACGCGGGGGCCCTCACTCAAGAGACCCAGTACTTC
TRBD1 TRBJ2-7 many TRBV5-1 CASSLQTGGYEQYF TGCGCCAGCAGCCTCCAGACAGGGGGGTACGAGCAGTACTTC
. TRBJ1-2 few TRBV7-2 CASSYQGNYGYTF TGTGCCAGCAGCTACCAGGGGAACTATGGCTACACCTTC
. TRBJ1-2 . TRBV7-2 CASSTRTALNYGYTF TGTGCCAGCAGCACCCGGACGGCACTCAACTATGGCTACACCTTC
. TRBJ2-7 . TRBV9 CASSVGQGIHEQYF TGTGCCAGCAGCGTCGGCCAGGGTATACACGAGCAGTACTTC
TRBD2 TRBJ2-1 . TRBV4-2 CASSQLAGVLSSYNEQFF TGTGCCAGCAGCCAACTAGCGGGGGTCCTTAGCTCCTACAATGAGCAGTTCTTC
. TRBJ1-1 . TRBV7-2 CASSLFSGTEAFF TGTGCCAGCAGCTTATTTAGCGGAACTGAAGCTTTCTTT
TRBD1 TRBJ1-2 . TRBV28 CASTSGDRAYGYTF TGTGCCAGCACCTCAGGCGACAGGGCCTATGGCTACACCTTC
TRBD1 TRBJ1-4 . TRBV6-1 CASKHRDSYVGEKLFF TGTGCCAGCAAACACCGGGACAGTTACGTTGGTGAAAAACTGTTTTTT
. TRBJ2-7 few TRBV7-8 CASRDYGASSYEQYF TGTGCCAGCAGAGACTACGGTGCTAGCTCCTACGAGCAGTACTTC
TRBD2 TRBJ2-7 . TRBV6-2/TRBV6-3 CASSYGTSGLYF TGTGCCAGCAGTTACGGGACTAGCGGCTTGTACTTC
TRBD2 TRBJ2-1 few TRBV3-1 CASRVSSGGQEQFF TGTGCCAGCAGGGTTTCTAGCGGGGGGCAAGAGCAGTTCTTC
TRBD2 TRBJ2-3 . TRBV5-1 CASSDSYTSGGTDTQYF TGCGCCAGCAGCGATTCATATACTAGCGGGGGCACAGATACGCAGTATTTT
. TRBJ1-2 few TRBV6-5 CASSSWRHLGDGYTF TGTGCCAGCAGCTCCTGGAGACACCTAGGGGATGGCTACACCTTC
. TRBJ2-5 few TRBV5-1 CASSLSMKETQYF TGCGCCAGCAGCTTAAGTATGAAAGAGACCCAGTACTTC
. TRBJ2-2 . TRBV21-1 CASSSQGFRGVTGELFF TGTGCCAGCAGCTCACAGGGTTTTAGGGGGGTGACCGGGGAGCTGTTTTTT
. TRBJ1-1 . TRBV6-5 CASSWGIDTEAFF TGTGCCAGCAGTTGGGGGATCGACACTGAAGCTTTCTTT
. TRBJ2-7 . TRBV4-1 CASSQDHDSYEQYF TGCGCCAGCAGCCAAGATCACGACTCCTACGAGCAGTACTTC
TRBD1 TRBJ1-1 many TRBV20-1 CSAWDSFRNTEAFF TGCAGTGCTTGGGACAGTTTTAGAAACACTGAAGCTTTCTTT
. TRBJ2-2 . TRBV12-3/TRBV12-4 CASKQGQMNTGELFF TGTGCCAGCAAACAGGGACAAATGAACACCGGGGAGCTGTTTTTT
. TRBJ2-5 many TRBV7-2 CASSSRWETQYF TGTGCCAGCAGCTCTCGCTGGGAGACCCAGTACTTC
. TRBJ2-3 . TRBV20-1 CSARKGGSTDTQYF TGCAGTGCACGAAAAGGCGGTAGCACAGATACGCAGTATTTT
. TRBJ1-6 . TRBV6-1 CASSRAITGWQSNSPLHF TGTGCCAGCAGCCGAGCAATTACAGGGTGGCAGTCTAATTCACCCCTCCACTTT